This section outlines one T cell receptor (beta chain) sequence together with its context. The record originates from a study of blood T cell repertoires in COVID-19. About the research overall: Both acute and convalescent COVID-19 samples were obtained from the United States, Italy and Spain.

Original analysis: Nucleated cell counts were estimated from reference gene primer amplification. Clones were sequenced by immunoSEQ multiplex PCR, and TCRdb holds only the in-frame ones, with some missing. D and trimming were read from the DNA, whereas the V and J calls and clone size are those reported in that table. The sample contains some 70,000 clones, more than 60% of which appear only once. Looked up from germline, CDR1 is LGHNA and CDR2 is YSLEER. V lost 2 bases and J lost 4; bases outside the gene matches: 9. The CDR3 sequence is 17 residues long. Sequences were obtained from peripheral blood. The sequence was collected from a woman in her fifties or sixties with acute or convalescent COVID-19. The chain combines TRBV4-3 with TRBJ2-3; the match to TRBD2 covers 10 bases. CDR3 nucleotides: TGCGCCAGCAGCCAACTAGCGGGAGTCGACGTCCCAGATACGCAGTATTTT. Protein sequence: CASSQLAGVDVPDTQYF.